Shown below are 26 T cell receptor beta chains from a single sample sequenced in a study of shared clonotypes between healthy human individuals. TCRdb's copy holds only in-frame clones and misses some; the assay was immunoSEQ multiplex PCR. Of around 300,000 clones in the sample, over 75% were seen once. The sample comprised memory CD8+ T cells sorted from blood. Regarding subset: CD45RO+ cells pooled with CCR7-negative TemRA cells. The source is a man between 18 and 29 years old in good health.

This clone has at least ten counts. V is TRBV7-8 and J is TRBJ2-3; 11 nucleotides agree with TRBD2. Germline loops: CDR1 SGHVS, CDR2 FQNEAQ. V was clipped by 4 bases and J by 6 bases; unmatched bases: 12. CDR3 length equals 17 residues. CDR3 DNA: TGTGCCAGCAGCTCCTTCCTAGCGGGGGGTCGGTTGGATACGCAGTATTTT. Translating gives CASSSFLAGGRLDTQYF.

The chain links TRBV13 to TRBJ2-3, with 7 bases lining up with TRBD2. Germline lookup yields CDR1 PRHDT and CDR2 FYEKMQ (reference sequence). The CDR3 is made up of 17 amino acids. With V trimmed by 5 bases and J by 2 bases, 13 bases remained unmatched. This CDR3 is CASSPTHGAGITDTQYF. The CDR3 DNA follows: TGTGCCAGCAGCCCGACGCATGGAGCGGGGATCACAGATACGCAGTATTTT.

J is TRBJ2-7 and V is TRBV19; D is ambiguous. The CDR3 is 13 residues long. Germline CDR1 reads LNHDA; CDR2 reads SQIVND (reference sequence). Trimming removed 5 bases from V and 2 bases from J, with 10 bases in between. Written as DNA, the CDR3 is TGTGCCAGTAGTTGGGGATCGACCTACGAGCAGTACTTC. It specifies CASSWGSTYEQYF. Full variable domain (outside the CDR3, taken from reference TRBV19 and TRBJ2-7): DGGITQSPKYLFRKEGQNVTLSCEQNLNHDAMYWYRQDPGQGLRLIYYSQIVNDFQKGDIAEGYSVSREKKESFPLTVTSAQKNPTAFYLCASSWGSTYEQYFGPGTRLTVT.

This chain joins TRBV27 and TRBJ2-7; TRBD2 aligns across 12 bases. The CDR3 is 16 residues long. Germline loops: CDR1 MNHEY, CDR2 SMNVEV (reference sequence). After removal of 4 bases from V and 7 bases from J, the junction contained 11 bases not matched to a gene. The CDR3 spells CASSSVLAGGPEEQYF. In DNA form, the CDR3 reads TGTGCCAGCAGTTCAGTACTAGCGGGAGGACCTGAGGAGCAGTACTTC.

V and J are TRBV4-1 and TRBJ2-1, with 9 bases lining up with TRBD1. This CDR3 has 15 amino acids. CDR1 and CDR2 from the germline V gene are MGHRA and YSYEKL. V shed 5 bases, J shed 2 bases, and the junction held 4 bases outside the gene matches. The CDR3 bases are TGCGCCAGCAGCTCCCGGGACAGGGCCTACAATGAGCAGTTCTTC. Translated, it gives CASSSRDRAYNEQFF.

This clone was counted a single time. This rearrangement joins TRBV6-6 to TRBJ2-5, with D maybe TRBD2 (6 bases). The CDR3 is made up of 13 amino acids. Germline CDR1 and CDR2: MNHNY and SVGAGI (reference sequence). The ends were cut back, 5 bases at V and 4 bases at J, with 11 bases in the middle. The CDR3 nucleotides are TGTGCCAGCAGTCCGGACTATCCAGAGACCCAGTACTTC. Its translation: CASSPDYPETQYF.

V is TRBV5-1 and J is TRBJ1-6; 7 bases are a match to TRBD1. The J segment lost 0 bases and the V segment lost 6 bases, leaving 9 bases of the junction unmatched. The CDR3 consists of 17 residues. Germline V gene data show CDR1 as SGHRS and CDR2 as YFSETQ. The CDR3 region has the DNA TGCGCCAGCACTGAAGGGGGCATGAGCTCCTATAATTCACCCCTCCACTTT. Protein sequence: CASTEGGMSSYNSPLHF. Complete variable domain (other parts from reference TRBV5-1 and TRBJ1-6): KAGVTQTPRYLIKTRGQQVTLSCSPISGHRSVSWYQQTPGQGLQFLFEYFSETQRNKGNFPGRFSGRQFSNSRSEMNVSTLELGDSALYLCASTEGGMSSYNSPLHFGNGTRLTVT.

This chain links TRBV5-6 with TRBJ2-7; D is tentatively TRBD1 or TRBD2 (5 bases each). Germline V CDR1 and CDR2: SGHDT, YYEEEE. This CDR3 has 13 residues. Trimming took off 1 base at V and 3 bases at J, with 8 bases between the two ends. The CDR3 sequence: CASSLRDDYEQYF. The DNA for the CDR3 is TGTGCCAGCAGCTTGCGGGACGACTACGAGCAGTACTTC.

The chain carries TRBV4-1 and TRBJ1-5; no clear D. CDR1 is MGHRA, CDR2 YSYEKL, per germline. The CDR3 extends over 14 amino acids. V shed 1 base and J shed 0 bases, with 4 bases lying between them. CDR3 residues: CASSQVNSNQPQHF. The CDR3 DNA sequence: TGCGCCAGCAGCCAAGTCAATAGCAATCAGCCCCAGCATTTT.

This chain links TRBV10-2 with TRBJ2-3; the match to TRBD2 covers 13 bases. Trimming at V came to 4 bases and at J to 1 base, leaving 2 bases not matched to a gene. This CDR3 region has 16 residues. Germline V gene sequence: CDR1 WSHSY, CDR2 SAAADI. CDR3 sequence: CASSAGLAGGTDTQYF. DNA for the CDR3: TGCGCCAGCAGTGCTGGACTAGCGGGGGGCACAGATACGCAGTATTTT.

This chain connects TRBV2 to TRBJ2-7, with TRBD1 matching over 9 bases. Germline loops: CDR1 SNHLY, CDR2 FYNNEI. This CDR3 comprises 14 residues. The junction had 5 bases not matched to a gene; V was cut back by 6 bases and J by 2 bases. The CDR3: CASRDRGYTYEQYF. The CDR3, as DNA: TGTGCCAGCAGGGACAGGGGATATACCTACGAGCAGTACTTC.

This chain links TRBV28 with TRBJ1-6; 10 bases agree with TRBD1. After removal of 6 bases from V and 0 bases from J, the junction contained 14 bases not matched to a gene. Germline assignment: CDR1 MDHEN and CDR2 SYDVKM. The CDR3 is 20 amino acids. The CDR3: CASSPIPGQGQSSYNSPLHF. Written as DNA, the CDR3 is TGTGCCAGCAGCCCGATTCCGGGACAGGGGCAGAGCTCCTATAATTCACCCCTCCACTTT.

The V call is TRBV2, the J call TRBJ1-5; D may be TRBD1 (6 bases). Germline lookup yields CDR1 SNHLY and CDR2 FYNNEI. The germline V and J ends were trimmed by 1 base and 7 bases, with 11 bases remaining between them. This CDR3 region has 14 residues. The CDR3 is CASSEGTGWQPQHF. CDR3 DNA sequence: TGTGCCAGCAGTGAAGGTACAGGGTGGCAGCCCCAGCATTTT. The full variable domain, rest sourced from reference TRBV2 and TRBJ1-5, is EPEVTQTPSHQVTQMGQEVILRCVPISNHLYFYWYRQILGQKVEFLVSFYNNEISEKSEIFDDQFSVERPDGSNFTLKIRSTKLEDSAMYFCASSEGTGWQPQHFGDGTRLSIL.

The chain has TRBV25-1 and TRBJ2-1, with 10 positions matching TRBD2. CDR1 MGHDK and CDR2 SYGVNS come from the germline V gene. The V and J ends lost 3 bases and 5 bases, in that order; junction bases with no gene match: 13. The CDR3 contains 18 residues. CDR3 loop: CASSDSPLAGVFDNEQFF. The CDR3 DNA reads as TGTGCCAGCAGTGATTCCCCCCTAGCGGGAGTATTCGACAATGAGCAGTTCTTC.

Only a few counts were recorded for this clone. Other DNA sequences in the same sample also yield this CDR3. The genes are TRBV27 and TRBJ2-7; 9 nucleotides line up with TRBD1. The CDR3 length is 13 residues. Germline loops: CDR1 MNHEY, CDR2 SMNVEV (reference sequence). Trimming cost V 6 bases and J 3 bases; bases outside gene matches: 3. CDR3 loop: CASSPGQGYEQYF. For the CDR3, the DNA is TGTGCCAGCAGCCCGGGACAGGGCTACGAGCAGTACTTC.

V is TRBV30 and J is TRBJ1-2, with D hard to call. This CDR3 contains 11 residues. The V end was cut by 3 bases, the J end by 8 bases, with 10 bases between. Germline loops: CDR1 GTSNPN, CDR2 SVGIG (reference sequence). The CDR3 spells CAWSEVRGYTF. In DNA form, the CDR3 reads TGTGCCTGGAGCGAAGTTAGGGGCTACACCTTC.

The chain uses TRBV9 and TRBJ2-7; a weak D match, TRBD1 (6 bases). The CDR3 contains 12 residues. Trimming cost V 5 bases and J 4 bases, with 10 bases left between them. The germline gives CDR1 SGDLS, CDR2 YYNGEE. This chain's CDR3 is CASSSDSYEQYF. In DNA form, the CDR3 reads TGTGCCAGCAGTTCGGACAGTTACGAGCAGTACTTC.

The V and J genes are TRBV4-2 and TRBJ2-3; 7 nucleotides match TRBD1. The CDR3 totals 14 residues. With 5 bases clipped from V and 1 base from J, the junction kept 3 bases outside the gene matches. The germline V gene has CDR1 LGHNA and CDR2 YNFKEQ. DNA of the CDR3: TGTGCCAGCAGCAGTACAGGGGGCACAGATACGCAGTATTTT. Amino acids: CASSSTGGTDTQYF.

The chain employs TRBV11-2 and TRBJ2-7; possibly TRBD1 or TRBD2 for D (5 bases each). In germline, CDR1 is SGHAT, CDR2 FQNNGV. The CDR3 contains 14 residues. With 2 bases removed from V and 5 bases from J, the gap between germline ends came to 13 bases. CDR3: CASSLIVRGDEQYF. CDR3 DNA sequence: TGTGCCAGCAGCTTAATAGTTCGGGGCGACGAGCAGTACTTC.

J is TRBJ1-5 and V is TRBV7-1; D may be TRBD1 (5 bases). TRBV7-1 is given ORF status, its function remaining uncertain. This CDR3 contains 13 residues. Trimming took 3 bases from V and 5 from J, leaving 8 bases between them. The CDR3 bases are TGTGCCAGCAGCTCCCGGGGGGATCAGCCCCAGCATTTT. Protein product: CASSSRGDQPQHF.

The chain couples TRBV6-5 to TRBJ1-1, with D tentatively TRBD1 (5 bases). The V gene's germline CDR1 is MNHEY and CDR2 SVGAGI. V was shortened by 0 bases and J by 0 bases, with 11 bases between the two germline ends. This CDR3 has 16 residues. The CDR3, as DNA: TGTGCCAGCAGTTACTCGACAGAACTCATGAACACTGAAGCTTTCTTT. It specifies CASSYSTELMNTEAFF.

V gene TRBV29-1 combines with J gene TRBJ2-7, with 14 positions matching TRBD2. This CDR3 is built from 15 residues. Unmatched junction bases numbered 3, after V lost 3 bases and J lost 2 bases. The germline V gene encodes CDR1 SQVTM and CDR2 ANQGSEA. The CDR3 coding sequence is TGCAGCGTTGAGGAGACTAGCGGGGGGGCCTACGAGCAGTACTTC. As protein: CSVEETSGGAYEQYF.

This chain connects TRBV6-5 to TRBJ2-1; 9 nucleotides agree with TRBD2. Trimming cost V 4 bases and J 5 bases; bases outside gene matches: 3. In germline, CDR1 is MNHEY, CDR2 SVGAGI. This CDR3 spans 14 amino acids. CDR3 sequence: CASSSGTSNNEQFF. Here the CDR3 DNA reads TGTGCCAGCAGTTCCGGGACTAGCAACAATGAGCAGTTCTTC.

The chain combines TRBV28 with TRBJ2-1; the D gene is possibly TRBD2 (5 bases). Germline V lookup: CDR1 MDHEN, CDR2 SYDVKM. V was pared by 5 bases and J by 10 bases, with 15 bases between. This CDR3 is built from 13 residues. The CDR3 bases are TGTGCCAGCAGTCCATCACTAGTTGGGGAGCAGTTCTTC. Translation: CASSPSLVGEQFF.

The sample holds one count of this clone. The V call is TRBV29-1, the J call TRBJ2-7, with 13 positions matching TRBD2. CDR3 length: 15 residues. V dropped 3 bases and J dropped 3; count of bases not matched to a gene: 5. Germline CDR1 SQVTM, CDR2 ANQGSEA. The DNA of the CDR3 is TGCAGCGTTGAGGGGACTAGCGGGAACCACTACGAGCAGTACTTC. Its protein product is CSVEGTSGNHYEQYF.

V usage is TRBV29-1 and J usage is TRBJ2-7; 7 bases line up with TRBD1. V lost 7 bases, J lost 3 bases, and 6 bases stayed unmatched. Germline V lookup: CDR1 SQVTM, CDR2 ANQGSEA. The CDR3 extends over 12 amino acids. DNA of the CDR3: TGCAGCGCCAGACAGGGATACTACGAGCAGTACTTC. This encodes CSARQGYYEQYF.